Listed here are 15 T cell receptor beta chains from one sample, sequenced in a study of cytomegalovirus exposure and HLA in healthy donors (dated by TCRdb to the late 2010s). The library relied on the immunoSEQ multiplex PCR assay. TCRdb holds this immuneACCESS table with in-frame rearrangements only. Some clones are missing; in checked studies, unresolved V genes explain under half, and the rest has no known cause. In this sample the table shows approximately 230,000 clones, about 90% of which occur a single time. The ten largest clones represent around 12% of the sample. The sequenced sample was PBMCs. The receptors come from a man between 18 and 29 years old in good health and CMV-seropositive.

This clone was detected once. The chain links TRBV23-1 to TRBJ1-2, with D possibly TRBD1 on 5 matching bases. TRBV23-1 is treated as an ORF (open reading frame) with a function not yet certain. With 3 bases removed from V and 3 bases from J, the gap between germline ends came to 8 bases. This CDR3 comprises 13 residues. The CDR3 DNA sequence: TGCGCCAGCAGTCAGGGGGTAGACTATGGCTACACCTTC. Its translation is CASSQGVDYGYTF.

The J gene is TRBJ2-7, the V gene TRBV2; D unresolved. Between the trimmed V and J ends, which lost 6 bases and 2 bases, there was a span of 5 bases. The CDR3 has 11 residues. Per germline, CDR1 SNHLY and CDR2 FYNNEI. CDR3 sequence reads: CASSSTYEQYF. CDR3 DNA sequence: TGTGCCAGCAGCAGCACCTACGAGCAGTACTTC.

The rearrangement uses TRBV5-1 and TRBJ2-7, with 11 bases fitting TRBD2. Trimming cost V 4 bases and J 1 base; bases outside gene matches: 7. The CDR3 sequence is 16 residues long. CDR1 is SGHRS, CDR2 YFSETQ, per germline. CDR3 amino acids: CASSPLLAGASYEQYF. CDR3 bases: TGCGCCAGCAGCCCCTTACTAGCGGGAGCATCCTACGAGCAGTACTTC.

This rearrangement joins TRBV25-1 to TRBJ2-7; TRBD2 agrees at 7 bases. Germline V gene data show CDR1 as MGHDK and CDR2 as SYGVNS. The trim removed 6 bases at V and 3 bases at J, leaving 5 bases unmatched. This CDR3 has 13 amino acids. This CDR3 reads CASRGAGSYEQYF. As DNA, the CDR3 is TGTGCCAGCAGAGGAGCGGGGAGCTACGAGCAGTACTTC.

The J gene is TRBJ2-1, the V gene TRBV11-2; unclear D gene. V lost 3 bases, J lost 4 bases, and 4 bases lay in between. Germline values: CDR1 SGHAT, CDR2 FQNNGV. The CDR3 loop spans 12 amino acids. The CDR3 bases are TGTGCCAGCAGCTTTAATTACAATGAGCAGTTCTTC. Its protein product is CASSFNYNEQFF.

The chain carries TRBV28 and TRBJ2-2; 7 bases align to TRBD1. CDR3 length: 15 residues. The germline V gene encodes CDR1 MDHEN and CDR2 SYDVKM. The V gene end was trimmed by 3 bases and the J gene end by 1 base; junction bases not matched to a gene: 2. Here the CDR3 DNA reads TGTGCCAGCAGTTTTGGACAGGAGAACACCGGGGAGCTGTTTTTT. It codes for CASSFGQENTGELFF.

The J gene is TRBJ2-7, the V gene TRBV7-9; D is unresolved. This CDR3 has 13 amino acids. Germline V lookup: CDR1 SEHNR, CDR2 FQNEAQ (reference sequence). With 5 bases removed from V and 1 base from J, the gap between germline ends came to 9 bases. CDR3 in amino acids: CASSDGPSYEQYF. In DNA form, the CDR3 reads TGTGCCAGCAGCGATGGACCGTCCTACGAGCAGTACTTC.

The rearrangement joins TRBV9 to TRBJ2-2; no clear D. Per the germline V gene, CDR1 is SGDLS and CDR2 is YYNGEE. V lost 4 bases to trimming and J lost 4 bases, with 11 bases between them. CDR3 length: 14 residues. The CDR3, as DNA: TGTGCCAGCAGCCTCGCTCCTGGCACCGGGGAGCTGTTTTTT. It encodes CASSLAPGTGELFF.

CDR3 coding DNA: TGTGCCAGCAGTGACTCAGGGGACGGCCATCAGCCCCAGCATTTT. This sequence encodes CASSDSGDGHQPQHF. This sequence joins TRBV6-4 and TRBJ1-5, with D possibly TRBD1 on 5 matching bases. The germline V gene has CDR1 MRHNA and CDR2 SNTAGT. Trimming shortened V by 0 bases and J by 5 bases, and 11 bases separated the two germline ends. This CDR3 has 15 amino acids.

The genes are TRBV27 and TRBJ2-7; D is unclear. V was pared by 7 bases and J by 0 bases, with 13 bases between. Per germline, CDR1 MNHEY and CDR2 SMNVEV (reference sequence). This CDR3 region has 14 residues. Here the CDR3 reads CASKKIEPSYEQYF. CDR3 nucleotide sequence: TGTGCCAGCAAAAAGATTGAACCCTCCTACGAGCAGTACTTC.

The gene calls are TRBV5-4 and TRBJ2-3; either TRBD1 or TRBD2 may fit D (5 bases each). Germline CDR1 reads SGHNT; CDR2 reads YYREEE (reference sequence). This CDR3 is built from 14 residues. The ends were cut back, 3 bases at V and 1 base at J, with 9 bases in the middle. The CDR3 DNA reads TGTGCCAGCAGCTCCGGGGCGGGCACAGATACGCAGTATTTT. Translating gives CASSSGAGTDTQYF.

V and J are TRBV4-3 and TRBJ2-2; unclear D gene. Deletions cut 2 bases from V and 8 bases from J, with 12 bases between. Germline assignment: CDR1 LGHNA and CDR2 YSLEER. The CDR3 totals 14 residues. The CDR3 sequence is CASSQKGMAGELFF. The CDR3 DNA follows: TGCGCCAGCAGCCAAAAGGGTATGGCAGGGGAGCTGTTTTTT.

V gene TRBV27 combines with J gene TRBJ2-6; D remains unclear. Germline V gene data show CDR1 as MNHEY and CDR2 as SMNVEV (reference sequence). The CDR3 contains 17 residues. The V gene lost 2 bases and the J gene lost 0 bases, with 11 bases spanning the gap. CDR3 loop: CASSLIHSDSGANVLTF. CDR3 DNA sequence: TGTGCCAGCAGTTTAATCCACTCCGACTCTGGGGCCAACGTCCTGACTTTC. Full variable domain (remainder filled in from reference TRBV27 and TRBJ2-6): EAQVTQNPRYLITVTGKKLTVTCSQNMNHEYMSWYRQDPGLGLRQIYYSMNVEVTDKGDVPEGYKVSRKEKRNFPLILESPSPNQTSLYFCASSLIHSDSGANVLTFGAGSRLTVL.

This chain connects TRBV5-6 to TRBJ1-2; D is unresolved. V lost 0 bases and J lost 11, with 8 bases in between. Germline-derived CDR1 and CDR2 are SGHDT and YYEEEE. The length of the CDR3 is 11 residues. CDR3 bases: TGTGCCAGCAGCTTGGCCGGGAGGTACACCTTC. It yields the protein CASSLAGRYTF.

The chain has TRBV4-1 and TRBJ2-1; D tentatively reads TRBD1 or TRBD2 (6 bases each). Germline V lookup: CDR1 MGHRA, CDR2 YSYEKL. The V end lost 2 bases, the J end lost 8 bases, and 22 bases lay between the germline ends. This CDR3 is 17 amino acids long. CDR3 loop: CASSQPYPSGARDEQFF. CDR3 DNA sequence: TGCGCCAGCAGCCAACCGTACCCATCGGGGGCTCGGGATGAGCAGTTCTTC.